Included here is one TCR beta chain sequence, with context. Its specific antigen is unknown. No qualities accompany the bases; no much larger clone lies one base away. To sequence the TCRbeta CDR3 region, genomic DNA was isolated from the sorted cells. TCRbeta CDR3 regions were sequenced using the immunoSEQ Assay. Here the immuneACCESS table is served through TCRdb, limited to in-frame sequences with V and J called. Missing clones are a known gap in these copies; in checked studies unresolved V genes cover under half, and the rest lacks a known reason. The sample includes 48,000 or so clones, with nearly 95% observed a single time. The ten most abundant clones make up 6.7% of the sample. This sample is part of a study of OX40 agonist ivuxolimab in advanced cancers. Concerning the study at large: Ivuxolimab, which targeted the costimulatory receptor OX40 (CD134), was an agonistic, fully human IgG2 monoclonal antibody. Of the approximately 54 dose-escalation patients, hepatocellular carcinoma was present in about 19, melanoma in around 15, renal cell carcinoma in 9 and head and neck cancer in 9. Intravenous ivuxolimab was administered to patients every 2 weeks at six dose levels: 0.01, 0.1, 0.3, 1.5, 3 and 10 mg/kg. Partial responses were achieved by three dose-escalation patients, of whom one had hepatocellular carcinoma and two had cutaneous melanoma. Prior anti-PD-1, anti-PD-L1 or anti-CTLA-4 therapy was permitted, and checkpoint inhibitors had been received by roughly 42% of dose-escalation patients. The dose-escalation cohort was about 83% male with a mean age of approximately 60 years, ranging from roughly 20 to 80. The paper covers the monotherapy dose-escalation part of the phase I ivuxolimab trial, which included N of about 51 patients. The point of sequencing TCRbeta in the periphery was to test whether ivuxolimab changed TCR sequence diversity and drove clonal T-cell expansion.

The trial excluded patients who had a history of autoimmune disease or who were on systemic immunosuppression. Peripheral blood for TCR sequencing was collected from all dose cohorts at baseline, on cycle 4 day 1, and on cycle 7 day 1. Samples came from an open-label, multicenter, first-in-human phase I dose-escalation trial of ivuxolimab. Adults with locally advanced or metastatic head and neck squamous cell, hepatocellular, melanoma or renal cell carcinoma were enrolled in the trial. Before TCR sequencing, CD4+ T cells and CD8+ T cells from peripheral blood were sorted into separate populations. The investigation overall reported the following: In the 0.1-3.0 mg/kg groups, partial responders were among the patients with the lowest normalized peripheral clonal expansion, particularly in CD8+ T cells. After ivuxolimab, more expanded clones were found on average in CD8+ T cells than in CD4+ T cells. The antigen specificity of the peripheral T cells that underwent clonal expansion was not determined. Clonal expansion of both CD4+ and CD8+ blood T cells was observed from baseline to week 6 at doses 0.1 to 3.0 mg/kg. Low levels of normalized T-cell clonal expansion were also seen in some patients who did not respond.

Sequencing was performed on CD4+ or CD8+ T cells sorted from blood, taken in a trial of the OX40 agonist ivuxolimab. The origin of this receptor is an adult with an advanced solid tumor such as melanoma, head and neck, liver or kidney cancer.

The CDR3: CAWCDRDYEQYF. The nucleotide sequence reads TGTGCCTGGTGCGACAGGGACTACGAGCAGTACTTC. The receptor chain draws on TRBV30 and TRBJ2-7; 7 bases in the junction line up with TRBD1. Looking up the germline V gene (reference sequence) yields CDR1 GTSNPN and CDR2 SVGIG. V ends up 5 bases short and J 3 bases short, with an unmatched junction base count of 4. The CDR3 runs 12 amino acids, cysteine and phenylalanine included. Only the CDR3 region is kept as DNA, spanning 36 bases read in frame from base 1. Extended through the reference TRBV30 and TRBJ2-7 proteins, this CDR3 yields the full variable domain: SQTIHQWPATLVQPVGSPLSLECTVEGTSNPNLYWYRQAAGRGLQLLFYSVGIGQISSEVPQNLSASRPQDRQFILSSKKLLLSDSGFYLCAWCDRDYEQYFGPGTRLTVT.